A single T cell receptor beta chain is shown here with its context. Trimming took 7 bases from V and 5 from J; bases not matched to a gene: 13. Per the germline V gene, CDR1 is LNHNV and CDR2 is YYDKDF (reference sequence). The CDR3 has 15 amino acids. Authors' data handling: Researchers report that nucleated cell counts were estimated from reference gene primer amplification. Produced via immunoSEQ multiplex PCR; TCRdb's table is partial and in-frame only. V and J calls and clone size are those listed in that table; D and trimming were worked out from the DNA. The data contain 150,000 to 200,000 clones, about 80% of them singletons. This entry comes from a study of blood T cell repertoires in COVID-19. Overall study context: COVID-19 samples from acute and convalescent phases originated in the United States, Italy and Spain.

The specimen was peripheral blood. The clonotype originates from a woman aged 40 to 49 with COVID-19, enrolled during active disease. The chain links TRBV15 to TRBJ2-5; TRBD1 aligns across 7 bases. CDR3 in DNA: TGTGCCACCACAAGGACAGGCGTGTCGGGGGAGACCCAGTACTTC. Translated: CATTRTGVSGETQYF.